These 29 T cell receptor beta chains were all obtained from the same sample, sequenced in a study of beta chain features in type 1 diabetes. The authors reverse transcribed all of the isolated RNA, so sequencing captured expressed TCRB transcripts. The data were produced by immunoSEQ multiplex PCR, yet TCRdb's version contains in-frame clones alone and is incomplete. There are over 700,000 clones in the sample; 15% to 20% occur only once, and around 0.02% lies in the top ten. Material for sequencing was naive CD4+ T cells from blood. These receptors all stem from a young woman in good health.

This clone showed up many times. The CDR3 sequence: CASGERGSTEAFF. The CDR3 DNA reads as TGTGCCAGCGGCGAAAGGGGGAGCACTGAAGCTTTCTTT. The chain recombines TRBV7-9 with TRBJ1-1; D is possibly TRBD1 (6 bases). V was shortened by 8 bases and J by 4 bases, with 14 bases between the two germline ends. Germline values: CDR1 SEHNR, CDR2 FQNEAQ (reference sequence). This CDR3 spans 13 amino acids.

This clone turned up a few times. J is TRBJ2-7 and V is TRBV29-1; 9 bases align to TRBD1. CDR1 is SQVTM and CDR2 is ANQGSEA in the germline V gene. After removal of 4 bases from V and 4 bases from J, the junction contained 5 bases not matched to a gene. The length of the CDR3 is 13 residues. CDR3 nucleotide sequence: TGCAGCGTTGGAGGACAGGGGATTTACGAGCAGTACTTC. This encodes CSVGGQGIYEQYF.

The chain recombines TRBV9 with TRBJ2-7, with unresolved D. Trimming removed 0 bases from V and 5 bases from J, with 6 bases in between. CDR1 and CDR2 (germline): SGDLS, YYNGEE. CDR3 length: 12 residues. For the CDR3, the DNA is TGTGCCAGCAGCGTAGGCTTCGACGAGCAGTACTTC. Translation: CASSVGFDEQYF.

The chain carries TRBV6-1 and TRBJ1-4, with 10 bases aligning to TRBD1. V was pared by 4 bases and J by 7 bases, with 3 bases of the junction left unmatched. CDR3 size: 14 residues. CDR1 MNHNS and CDR2 SASEGT come from the germline V gene. CDR3 nucleotides: TGTGCCAGCAGTGGGGACAGGGGATTTGAAAAACTGTTTTTT. It encodes CASSGDRGFEKLFF.

This chain uses TRBV6-5 with TRBJ2-3; no clear D gene. CDR1 is MNHEY, CDR2 SVGAGI, per germline. V lost 6 bases to trimming and J lost 8 bases, with 12 bases between them. The CDR3 covers 12 residues. CDR3 DNA sequence: TGTGCCAGCAGGACCGTTTTGGGTACGCAGTATTTT. Translation gives CASRTVLGTQYF.

In its sample, this clone was seen a few times. The gene calls are TRBV7-2 and TRBJ1-2, with 7 nucleotides matching TRBD1. V lost 1 base to trimming and J lost 4 bases; unmatched junction nucleotides: 6. Germline CDR1 is SGHTA and CDR2 is FQGNSA. This CDR3 is built from 15 residues. The CDR3 here is CASSLEGGLGYGYTF. DNA for the CDR3: TGTGCCAGCAGCTTAGAAGGGGGCCTAGGCTATGGCTACACCTTC.

V gene TRBV20-1 combines with J gene TRBJ1-2, with a tentative D call TRBD1 (6 bases). This CDR3 is built from 11 residues. The germline V gene has CDR1 DFQATT and CDR2 SNEGSKA (reference sequence). V lost 6 bases and J 6 bases, leaving 11 bases between the germline ends. In nucleotides, the CDR3 is TGCAGTGCAGCCCGGACAGATGGCTACACCTTC. Protein: CSAARTDGYTF.

CDR3 region: CASSLMYGGGEKLFF. CDR3 nucleotide sequence: TGCGCCAGCAGCTTAATGTACGGGGGTGGAGAAAAACTGTTTTTT. This chain links TRBV5-1 with TRBJ1-4, with a possible D match to TRBD1 (5 bases). CDR3 length equals 15 residues. Trimming stripped 2 bases from V and 8 bases from J, with 16 bases between. From germline, CDR1 is SGHRS and CDR2 YFSETQ.

This chain connects TRBV7-2 to TRBJ2-1, with D possibly matching TRBD2 (7 bases). Trimming took 5 bases from V and 4 from J, leaving 18 bases between them. This CDR3 has 16 residues. CDR1 and CDR2 (germline): SGHTA, FQGNSA. CDR3 bases: TGTGCCAGCAGCCCCGACTGGGGAGGGGGTTACAATGAGCAGTTCTTC. This codes for CASSPDWGGGYNEQFF.

The genes are TRBV5-6 and TRBJ2-7; 8 bases map to TRBD1. The length of the CDR3 is 15 residues. Germline CDR1 and CDR2: SGHDT and YYEEEE. Trimming cost V 3 bases and J 2 bases; bases outside gene matches: 7. The CDR3 here is CASSSDNRGAYEQYF. The DNA for the CDR3 is TGTGCCAGCAGCTCGGATAACAGGGGGGCCTACGAGCAGTACTTC. The full variable domain, rest sourced from reference TRBV5-6 and TRBJ2-7, is DAGVTQSPTHLIKTRGQQVTLRCSPKSGHDTVSWYQQALGQGPQFIFQYYEEEERQRGNFPDRFSGHQFPNYSSELNVNALLLGDSALYLCASSSDNRGAYEQYFGPGTRLTVT.

This clone was observed a handful of times. J is TRBJ1-1 and V is TRBV28; D gene ambiguous. The length of the CDR3 is 14 residues. CDR1 is MDHEN and CDR2 is SYDVKM in the germline V gene. V shed 5 bases and J shed 5 bases, with 15 bases lying between them. CDR3 coding DNA: TGTGCCAGCAGTGCCCCCTTGGGTGGGACTGAAGCTTTCTTT. This translates into CASSAPLGGTEAFF.

The chain recombines TRBV7-2 with TRBJ2-7; D is tentatively TRBD1 or TRBD2 (5 bases each). This CDR3 is built from 14 residues. CDR1 is SGHTA and CDR2 is FQGNSA in the germline V gene. The V and J ends lost 1 base and 3 bases respectively, with 10 bases between them. For the CDR3, the DNA is TGTGCCAGCAGCTTAGTAGGGGACGGCTACGAGCAGTACTTC. Translated: CASSLVGDGYEQYF.

This clone was counted a few times. This chain joins TRBV11-1 and TRBJ2-3; TRBD1 agrees at 10 bases. Germline V CDR1 and CDR2: SGHAT, FQDESV (reference sequence). This CDR3 spans 16 amino acids. With V trimmed by 5 bases and J by 1 base, 6 bases remained unmatched. The CDR3 sequence: CASSKPGTGGTDTQYF. Here the CDR3 DNA reads TGTGCCAGCAGCAAACCCGGGACAGGGGGCACAGATACGCAGTATTTT.

V and J are TRBV18 and TRBJ1-1; D is uncertain. CDR3 length equals 16 residues. V was cut by 5 bases and J by 0 bases, with 16 bases left in between. Germline CDR1 and CDR2: KGHSH and LQKENI. Here the CDR3 reads CASSATLGRMNTEAFF. As DNA, the CDR3 is TGTGCCAGCTCAGCGACCCTCGGGCGGATGAACACTGAAGCTTTCTTT.

The chain has TRBV19 and TRBJ1-2, with D possibly matching TRBD1 (6 bases). V was clipped by 4 bases and J by 4 bases, with 16 bases between them. The CDR3 consists of 15 residues. CDR1 and CDR2 (germline): LNHDA, SQIVND (reference sequence). In DNA, the CDR3 is TGTGCCAGTAGTAACTCGGTGACAGGAATCTATGGCTACACCTTC. It yields the protein CASSNSVTGIYGYTF.

The chain links TRBV29-1 to TRBJ2-2; 10 positions match TRBD1. J lost 4 bases, V lost 7 bases, and 21 bases had no gene match. The CDR3 loop spans 19 amino acids. The germline CDR1 and CDR2 sequences are SQVTM and ANQGSEA. The CDR3 DNA is TGCAGCGCTAAGCGGGTGGGGGAGGGACAGGGGATTTTCACCGGGGAGCTGTTTTTT. It translates to CSAKRVGEGQGIFTGELFF.

This clone has a handful of counts. The chain couples TRBV6-6 to TRBJ1-2, with D tentatively TRBD1 (5 bases). The germline V and J ends were trimmed by 8 bases and 5 bases, with 18 bases remaining between them. CDR1 is MNHNY and CDR2 is SVGAGI in the germline V gene (reference sequence). CDR3 size: 14 residues. The CDR3 region has the DNA TGTGCCAGCGCTGCCCAGGGAATAGATTATGGCTACACCTTC. It codes for CASAAQGIDYGYTF.

The chain has TRBV7-8 and TRBJ2-5; 13 nucleotides align to TRBD2. The CDR3 is made up of 17 amino acids. The germline gives CDR1 SGHVS, CDR2 FQNEAQ. After removal of 1 base from V and 4 bases from J, the junction contained 6 bases not matched to a gene. Here the CDR3 DNA reads TGTGCCAGCAGCTTAGGTAGGGGACTAGCGGGACCAGAGACCCAGTACTTC. Protein: CASSLGRGLAGPETQYF.

In this sample, this clone turned up a few times. The J gene is TRBJ1-5, the V gene TRBV2; 9 nucleotides agree with TRBD1. The length of the CDR3 is 15 residues. The V and J ends lost 7 bases and 8 bases, in that order; junction bases with no gene match: 12. Germline lookup yields CDR1 SNHLY and CDR2 FYNNEI. DNA of the CDR3: TGTGCCAGCAAACAGGGGGCGACGCCCGTGGAGCCCCAGCATTTT. Amino acid sequence: CASKQGATPVEPQHF.

The chain combines TRBV7-9 with TRBJ2-1, with 9 bases aligning to TRBD1. The V segment lost 8 bases and the J segment 3 bases; nucleotides outside the gene matches: 8. The CDR3 totals 15 residues. Germline V gene sequence: CDR1 SEHNR, CDR2 FQNEAQ (reference sequence). The chain's CDR3 is CASRRSGQGYNEQFF. The CDR3 bases are TGTGCCAGCCGTAGATCGGGACAGGGCTACAATGAGCAGTTCTTC.

V and J are TRBV7-6 and TRBJ2-5; 8 bases match TRBD1. The CDR3 has 16 amino acids. The germline gives CDR1 SGHVS, CDR2 FNYEAQ. The V gene end was trimmed by 4 bases and the J gene end by 4 bases; junction bases not matched to a gene: 11. The CDR3 DNA is TGTGCCAGCAGCTCTTTTCAGGGGGCGAGCAGAGAGACCCAGTACTTC. This gives the protein CASSSFQGASRETQYF. The full variable domain, rest sourced from reference TRBV7-6 and TRBJ2-5, is GAGVSQSPRYKVTKRGQDVALRCDPISGHVSLYWYRQALGQGPEFLTYFNYEAQQDKSGLPNDRFSAERPEGSISTLTIQRTEQRDSAMYRCASSSFQGASRETQYFGPGTRLLVL.

In its sample, this clone was seen a few times. The chain employs TRBV4-2 and TRBJ1-2, with D unresolved. The germline gives CDR1 LGHNA, CDR2 YNFKEQ. The CDR3 has 12 residues. V was cut by 3 bases and J by 3 bases, with 5 bases left in between. The CDR3 here is CASSQGYYGYTF. The CDR3 bases are TGTGCCAGCAGCCAGGGATACTATGGCTACACCTTC.

In this sample, this clone turned up a few times. The rearrangement uses TRBV6-6 and TRBJ2-5; weak D call: TRBD2 (5 bases). Germline assignment: CDR1 MNHNY and CDR2 SVGAGI (reference sequence). V shed 5 bases and J shed 1 base, with 17 bases lying between them. This CDR3 comprises 16 residues. DNA of the CDR3: TGTGCCAGCAGTCCAAGGCAACTAGGCTTCCAAGAGACCCAGTACTTC. This encodes CASSPRQLGFQETQYF.

This clone was detected only a few times. This chain uses TRBV7-2 with TRBJ2-1; D is undetermined. The ends were cut back, 1 base at V and 6 bases at J, with 10 bases in the middle. The CDR3 is made up of 14 amino acids. Germline values: CDR1 SGHTA, CDR2 FQGNSA. The CDR3 spells CASSLGSWTNEQFF. CDR3 bases: TGTGCCAGCAGCTTAGGGTCCTGGACCAATGAGCAGTTCTTC. Full variable domain (outside the CDR3, taken from reference TRBV7-2 and TRBJ2-1): GAGVSQSPSNKVTEKGKDVELRCDPISGHTALYWYRQSLGQGLEFLIYFQGNSAPDKSGLPSDRFSAERTGGSVSTLTIQRTQQEDSAVYLCASSLGSWTNEQFFGPGTRLTVL.

This clone was seen only a few times. The chain uses TRBV29-1 and TRBJ1-5; D is ambiguous. Germline V gene sequence: CDR1 SQVTM, CDR2 ANQGSEA. Trimming removed 4 bases from V and 5 bases from J, with 9 bases in between. The CDR3 is 12 amino acids. CDR3 protein: CSVGFRDQPQHF. The CDR3 DNA follows: TGCAGCGTTGGGTTCCGGGATCAGCCCCAGCATTTT.

V usage is TRBV11-2 and J usage is TRBJ2-1, with unresolved D. Trimming took off 1 base at V and 9 bases at J, with 19 bases between the two ends. CDR1 and CDR2 (germline): SGHAT, FQNNGV. This CDR3 spans 16 amino acids. CDR3 in DNA: TGTGCCAGCAGCTTAGGGCTAGGAACAATTGACGGTGAGCAGTTCTTC. This encodes CASSLGLGTIDGEQFF. The variable domain in full, with the rest retrieved from reference TRBV11-2 and TRBJ2-1, is EAGVAQSPRYKIIEKRQSVAFWCNPISGHATLYWYQQILGQGPKLLIQFQNNGVVDDSQLPKDRFSAERLKGVDSTLKIQPAKLEDSAVYLCASSLGLGTIDGEQFFGPGTRLTVL.

This clone was observed a few times. The chain uses TRBV15 and TRBJ1-1; possibly TRBD1 for D (6 bases). Germline loops: CDR1 LNHNV, CDR2 YYDKDF (reference sequence). This CDR3 contains 14 residues. The V and J ends lost 3 bases and 1 base respectively, with 9 bases between them. The CDR3 coding sequence is TGTGCCACCAGCAGGATGACAGGGAACACTGAAGCTTTCTTT. Amino acid sequence: CATSRMTGNTEAFF.

The chain joins TRBV7-9 to TRBJ1-4; tentatively, D is TRBD1 (5 bases). Trimming removed 8 bases from V and 10 bases from J, with 17 bases in between. This CDR3 spans 13 amino acids. Germline lookup yields CDR1 SEHNR and CDR2 FQNEAQ (reference sequence). In DNA form, the CDR3 reads TGTGCCAGCGGAAAGCAGGGAAAGGGAAAACTGTTTTTT. Its protein product is CASGKQGKGKLFF.

There are a few counts of this clone. The chain uses TRBV10-3 and TRBJ2-1; the D is unclear. The CDR3 has 12 amino acids. V dropped 8 bases and J dropped 5 bases, with 10 bases sitting between them. CDR1 is ENHRY, CDR2 SYGVKD, per germline. CDR3 bases: TGTGCCATCTCCGACTCTCACAATGAGCAGTTCTTC. Encoded protein: CAISDSHNEQFF.